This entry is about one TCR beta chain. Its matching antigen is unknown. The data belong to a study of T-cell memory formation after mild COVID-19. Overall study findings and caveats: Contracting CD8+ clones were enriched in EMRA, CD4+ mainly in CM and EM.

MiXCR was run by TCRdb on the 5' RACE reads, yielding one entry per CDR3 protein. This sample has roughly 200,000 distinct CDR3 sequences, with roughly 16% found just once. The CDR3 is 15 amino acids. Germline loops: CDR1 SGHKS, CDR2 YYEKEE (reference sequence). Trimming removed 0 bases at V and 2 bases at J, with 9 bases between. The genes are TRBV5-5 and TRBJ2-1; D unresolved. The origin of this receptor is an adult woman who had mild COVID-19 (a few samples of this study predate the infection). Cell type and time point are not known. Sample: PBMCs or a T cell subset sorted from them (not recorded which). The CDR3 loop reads CASSLEPRTYNEQFF. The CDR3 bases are TGTGCCAGCAGCTTGGAGCCCAGAACCTACAATGAGCAGTTCTTC. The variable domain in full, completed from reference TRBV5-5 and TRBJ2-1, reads DAGVTQSPTHLIKTRGQQVTLRCSPISGHKSVSWYQQVLGQGPQFIFQYYEKEERGRGNFPDRFSARQFPNYSSELNVNALLLGDSALYLCASSLEPRTYNEQFFGPGTRLTVL.